This T cell receptor beta chain was documented in a study of early T cells in non-severe SARS-CoV-2 infection. Study-wide background: Sequencing targeted bulk RNA from unsorted whole blood, leaving chains unpaired. Whole-study results and caveats: Anti-spike CD8 responses were favored by VDJdb matching, which missed private and CD4 specificities.

This CDR3 is built from 14 residues. Germline CDR1 is MGHRA and CDR2 is YSYEKL. Deletions cut 1 base from V and 3 bases from J, with 9 bases between. This clonotype was seen a few times. Antigen: not known. In the library, individual cDNA molecules carried attached unique molecular identifiers. MiXCR, run by TCRdb on the 5' RACE reads, gives a single entry per CDR3 protein. The table shows tens of thousands of distinct CDR3 sequences, with under 8% occurring only once. The material sequenced was whole blood. The receptor was derived from an adult who was a healthcare worker with PCR-confirmed SARS-CoV-2 infection or an uninfected control (not recorded which). The chain links TRBV4-1 to TRBJ1-1; D is unclear. In nucleotides, the CDR3 is TGCGCCAGCAGCCAAGCCGACACAGACACTGAAGCTTTCTTT. It yields the protein CASSQADTDTEAFF.